The 25 T cell receptor beta chains reported below all come from one sample, sequenced in a study of CD8 T cells in Susac syndrome. The authors reverse transcribed 0.5 to 1 ug RNA with random hexamers. TCRdb used MiXCR to reprocess the immunoSEQ multiplex PCR reads, holding one entry per CDR3 protein. The sample lists some 160,000 distinct CDR3 sequences; approximately 95% were seen once. The sequenced sample consisted of CD4+ T cells from PBMCs. These receptor sequences come from a human donor with Susac syndrome.

V gene TRBV4-2 combines with J gene TRBJ1-2; D might be TRBD1 (6 bases). Trimming took 0 bases from V and 12 from J, leaving 20 bases between them. Per germline, CDR1 LGHNA and CDR2 YNFKEQ. This CDR3 region has 15 residues. As DNA, the CDR3 is TGTGCCAGCAGCCAAGATGGGACACTGAGGCAGTTTCACACCTTC. Residues: CASSQDGTLRQFHTF.

The chain combines TRBV27 with TRBJ1-5; no clear D gene. The V end was cut by 6 bases, the J end by 4 bases, with 13 bases between. CDR1 and CDR2 from the germline V gene are MNHEY and SMNVEV (reference sequence). This CDR3 spans 14 amino acids. In DNA form, the CDR3 reads TGTGCCAGCAGCGGAGTGGACGGGAATCAGCCCCAGCATTTT. Translated, it gives CASSGVDGNQPQHF.

The rearrangement joins TRBV10-3 to TRBJ1-6; 8 bases agree with TRBD1. Germline CDR1 reads ENHRY; CDR2 reads SYGVKD. V trimming: 5 bases; J trimming: 5 bases; junction bases outside the gene matches: 2. The CDR3 is 14 amino acids. The CDR3 bases are TGTGCCATCAGTCGGACAGGGAATAATTCACCCCTCCACTTT. This gives the protein CAISRTGNNSPLHF.

This clonotype was observed once. This rearrangement joins TRBV4-1 to TRBJ2-4, with a weak D call TRBD2 (5 bases). This CDR3 is built from 16 residues. The V gene's germline CDR1 is MGHRA and CDR2 YSYEKL. Trimming took off 6 bases at V and 1 base at J, with 16 bases between the two ends. The CDR3 sequence: CASSHSGEFAKNIQYF. Written as DNA, the CDR3 is TGCGCCAGCAGTCACTCTGGGGAGTTCGCCAAAAACATTCAGTACTTC.

The chain is built from TRBV3-1 and TRBJ1-1, with D possibly TRBD1 on 5 matching bases. Trimming left V 2 bases short and J 3 bases short, with 10 bases between. Germline assignment: CDR1 LGHDT and CDR2 YNNKEL (reference sequence). The CDR3 sequence is 14 residues long. The CDR3 region is CASSQRGRDTEAFF. The CDR3 DNA is TGTGCCAGCAGCCAAAGGGGCAGGGACACTGAAGCTTTCTTT.

The chain joins TRBV5-6 to TRBJ1-1; D is unclear. Per germline, CDR1 SGHDT and CDR2 YYEEEE. This CDR3 region has 13 residues. The germline V and J ends were trimmed by 7 bases and 6 bases, with 16 bases remaining between them. CDR3: CASSPVGRAEAFF. The CDR3 nucleotides are TGTGCCAGCTCACCCGTAGGGAGGGCTGAAGCTTTCTTT.

The rearrangement links TRBV5-6 to TRBJ1-1, with D unresolved. Germline assignment: CDR1 SGHDT and CDR2 YYEEEE. V was shortened by 0 bases and J by 5 bases, with 8 bases between the two germline ends. The CDR3 spans 13 residues. CDR3: CASSLDTETEAFF. The CDR3 coding sequence is TGTGCCAGCAGCTTGGATACAGAGACTGAAGCTTTCTTT.

J is TRBJ1-5 and V is TRBV23-1; 7 nucleotides line up with TRBD1. TRBV23-1 is labeled an ORF, and its function is uncertain. The trim removed 0 bases at V and 5 bases at J, leaving 10 bases unmatched. The CDR3 has 17 residues. The CDR3 is CASSQSTHRGGDQPQHF. The CDR3 bases are TGCGCCAGCAGTCAATCGACCCACAGGGGAGGCGATCAGCCCCAGCATTTT.

The chain joins TRBV29-1 to TRBJ2-5; D is perhaps TRBD2 (6 bases). Germline V gene lookup returns CDR1 SQVTM and CDR2 ANQGSEA. This CDR3 spans 13 amino acids. Trimming stripped 4 bases from V and 3 bases from J, with 12 bases between. In DNA, the CDR3 is TGCAGCGTTGGCCTTCGGACTAAAGAGACCCAGTACTTC. Residues: CSVGLRTKETQYF. Full variable domain (missing parts from reference TRBV29-1 and TRBJ2-5): SAVISQKPSRDICQRGTSLTIQCQVDSQVTMMFWYRQQPGQSLTLIATANQGSEATYESGFVIDKFPISRPNLTFSTLTVSNMSPEDSSIYLCSVGLRTKETQYFGPGTRLLVL.

The V gene is TRBV20-1, the J gene TRBJ1-1; 7 bases map to TRBD1. This CDR3 region has 14 residues. Germline V lookup: CDR1 DFQATT, CDR2 SNEGSKA (reference sequence). The V gene end was trimmed by 4 bases and the J gene end by 1 base; junction bases not matched to a gene: 6. The CDR3 DNA reads TGCAGTGCTAAAACAGGGGCAACGAACACTGAAGCTTTCTTT. Translating it yields CSAKTGATNTEAFF.

Here the CDR3 DNA reads TGTGCCAGCAGCTCTCCGGGGACAGTCCAAGAGACCCAGTACTTC. Translation gives CASSSPGTVQETQYF. The chain is built from TRBV7-9 and TRBJ2-5; 7 bases fit TRBD1. J gave up 1 base and V 4 bases, and 6 bases lay outside the gene matches. CDR1 is SEHNR and CDR2 is FQNEAQ in the germline V gene (reference sequence). This CDR3 contains 15 residues. Variable domain in full (rest from reference TRBV7-9 and TRBJ2-5): DTGVSQNPRHKITKRGQNVTFRCDPISEHNRLYWYRQTLGQGPEFLTYFQNEAQLEKSRLLSDRFSAERPKGSFSTLEIQRTEQGDSAMYLCASSSPGTVQETQYFGPGTRLLVL.

The chain employs TRBV3-1 and TRBJ2-7; 7 nucleotides align to TRBD2. Looked up from germline, CDR1 is LGHDT and CDR2 is YNNKEL (reference sequence). This CDR3 has 16 residues. J was trimmed by 3 bases and V by 4 bases; bases with no gene match: 12. Here the CDR3 reads CASSLSSASGLYEQYF. Written as DNA, the CDR3 is TGTGCCAGCAGCCTCTCATCAGCTAGCGGACTCTACGAGCAGTACTTC.

About this clonotype: At one boundary the junction diverges from the germline segment, which might be a read error. CDR3 amino acids: CASNVGGKPPVGFF. The CDR3 DNA sequence: TGTGCCAGCAACGTAGGCGGGAAGCCTCCTGTTGGATTCTTC. The rearrangement uses TRBV28 and TRBJ2-7; possibly TRBD2 for D (6 bases). Germline V gene data show CDR1 as MDHEN and CDR2 as SYDVKM. The CDR3 length is 14 residues.

The rearrangement links TRBV29-1 to TRBJ2-2; 8 bases align to TRBD1. There are 13 residues in the CDR3. V shed 7 bases and J 1 base; nucleotides not matched to a gene: 2. Germline values: CDR1 SQVTM, CDR2 ANQGSEA. The CDR3 DNA reads TGCAGCGCCGGGACAGGGAACACCGGGGAGCTGTTTTTT. It yields the protein CSAGTGNTGELFF.

The table lists this clonotype with a count of one. The chain combines TRBV4-1 with TRBJ2-1; 7 bases match TRBD2. The germline V gene encodes CDR1 MGHRA and CDR2 YSYEKL. The CDR3 spans 16 residues. J gave up 0 bases and V 3 bases, and 5 bases lay outside the gene matches. The CDR3: CASSHGRGFSYNEQFF. CDR3 sequence (DNA): TGCGCCAGCAGCCACGGGCGGGGGTTCTCCTACAATGAGCAGTTCTTC.

This clonotype was counted a single time. A junction end diverges from the germline sequence, so it may reflect a read error. V and J are TRBV29-1 and TRBJ1-1, with 8 bases identical to TRBD1. The CDR3 runs 12 residues. CDR1 SQVTM and CDR2 ANQGSEA come from the germline V gene. CDR3 region: CSVQGANPEAFF. CDR3 nucleotides: TGCAGCGTTCAGGGGGCGAACCCTGAAGCTTTCTTT.

The J gene is TRBJ2-6, the V gene TRBV24-1; perhaps TRBD2 as D (6 bases). This CDR3 spans 16 amino acids. With 4 bases removed from V and 1 base from J, the gap between germline ends came to 10 bases. CDR1 and CDR2 (germline): KGHDR, SFDVKD. CDR3 amino acids: CATSELGRSGANVLTF. CDR3 DNA: TGTGCCACCAGTGAACTCGGGAGATCTGGGGCCAACGTCCTGACTTTC.

The J gene is TRBJ2-7, the V gene TRBV18; D is ambiguous. The CDR3 consists of 15 residues. Looked up from germline, CDR1 is KGHSH and CDR2 is LQKENI. V shed 6 bases and J shed 3 bases, with 18 bases lying between them. The DNA of the CDR3 is TGTGCCAGCTCCCCCGGACCAGCTTTCGTCTACGAGCAGTACTTC. The encoded protein is CASSPGPAFVYEQYF.

This clonotype was counted a single time. An end of the junction differs from the germline gene, which may be a read error. The chain employs TRBV7-7 and TRBJ2-3, with a possible D match to TRBD2 (5 bases). The germline V gene has CDR1 SSHAT and CDR2 FNYEAQ (reference sequence). The CDR3 consists of 13 residues. CDR3 nucleotide sequence: TGTGCTAGCAGCTCAGCGAGGGCAGATACGCAGTATTTT. Its translation is CASSSARADTQYF.

The chain has TRBV28 and TRBJ2-3; D call uncertain. This CDR3 contains 13 residues. V lost 4 bases, J lost 0 bases, and 5 bases lay in between. The germline V gene encodes CDR1 MDHEN and CDR2 SYDVKM. CDR3 residues: CASSSPSTDTQYF. The CDR3, as DNA: TGTGCCAGCAGTTCCCCCAGCACAGATACGCAGTATTTT.

The chain employs TRBV25-1 and TRBJ1-5; a weak D match, TRBD1 (5 bases). Between the trimmed V and J ends, which lost 3 bases and 6 bases, there was a span of 9 bases. Looked up from germline, CDR1 is MGHDK and CDR2 is SYGVNS. CDR3 length: 13 amino acids. CDR3 residues: CASSDRGTQPQHF. For the CDR3, the DNA is TGTGCCAGCAGTGATAGGGGCACTCAGCCCCAGCATTTT.

V and J are TRBV7-3 and TRBJ2-1; TRBD1 matches 8 bases. The length of the CDR3 is 15 residues. V lost 5 bases to trimming and J lost 9 bases; unmatched junction nucleotides: 12. CDR1 is SGHTA and CDR2 is FQGTGA in the germline V gene. CDR3 sequence: CASSRGPDRATEQFF. DNA of the CDR3: TGTGCCAGCAGCCGTGGCCCGGACAGGGCCACTGAGCAGTTCTTC.

V and J are TRBV9 and TRBJ2-7; a possible D gene is TRBD2 (5 bases). V lost 0 bases and J lost 2, with 15 bases in between. The CDR3 length is 16 residues. The germline gives CDR1 SGDLS, CDR2 YYNGEE. The CDR3 region is CASSVDLAATAYEQYF. Written as DNA, the CDR3 is TGTGCCAGCAGCGTAGATCTAGCCGCCACCGCCTACGAGCAGTACTTC.

This chain uses TRBV20-1 with TRBJ2-1; D unresolved. V lost 6 bases to trimming and J lost 0 bases, with 6 bases between them. The germline V gene encodes CDR1 DFQATT and CDR2 SNEGSKA (reference sequence). The CDR3 covers 12 residues. The DNA of the CDR3 is TGCAGTGCCGGTTTCTCCTACAATGAGCAGTTCTTC. As protein: CSAGFSYNEQFF.

V and J are TRBV29-1 and TRBJ2-1; 12 nucleotides match TRBD2. V shed 6 bases, J shed 10 bases, and the junction held 7 bases outside the gene matches. Per the germline V gene, CDR1 is SQVTM and CDR2 is ANQGSEA. The CDR3 has 13 residues. As DNA, the CDR3 is TGCAGCGTCCGACTAGCGGGAGCACGGGAGCAGTTCTTC. Its translation: CSVRLAGAREQFF.